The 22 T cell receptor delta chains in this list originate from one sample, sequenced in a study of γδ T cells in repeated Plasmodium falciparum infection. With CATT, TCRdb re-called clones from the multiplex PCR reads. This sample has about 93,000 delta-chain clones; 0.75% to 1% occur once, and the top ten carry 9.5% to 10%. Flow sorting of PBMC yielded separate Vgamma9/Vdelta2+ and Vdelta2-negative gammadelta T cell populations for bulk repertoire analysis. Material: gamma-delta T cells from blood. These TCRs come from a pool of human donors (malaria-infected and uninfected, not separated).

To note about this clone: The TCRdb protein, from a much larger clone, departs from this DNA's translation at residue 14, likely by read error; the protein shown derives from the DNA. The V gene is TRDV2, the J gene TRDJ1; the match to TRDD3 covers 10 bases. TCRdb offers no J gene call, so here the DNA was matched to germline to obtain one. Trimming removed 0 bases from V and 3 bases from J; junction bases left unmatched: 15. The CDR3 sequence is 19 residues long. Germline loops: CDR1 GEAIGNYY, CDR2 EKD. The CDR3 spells CACDTVPMVGDTGADKLIF. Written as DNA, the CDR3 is TGTGCCTGTGACACCGTCCCAATGGTGGGGGATACAGGGGCCGATAAACTCATCTTT.

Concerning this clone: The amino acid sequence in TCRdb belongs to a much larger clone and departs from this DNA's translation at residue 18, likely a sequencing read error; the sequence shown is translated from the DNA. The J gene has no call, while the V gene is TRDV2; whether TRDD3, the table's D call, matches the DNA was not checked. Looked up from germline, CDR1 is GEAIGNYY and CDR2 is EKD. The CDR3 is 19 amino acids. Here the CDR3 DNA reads TGTGCCTGTGACACGCTTACTGGGGGAACACTCCAGTACACCGATAAACTCACCTTT. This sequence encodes CACDTLTGGTLQYTDKLTF.

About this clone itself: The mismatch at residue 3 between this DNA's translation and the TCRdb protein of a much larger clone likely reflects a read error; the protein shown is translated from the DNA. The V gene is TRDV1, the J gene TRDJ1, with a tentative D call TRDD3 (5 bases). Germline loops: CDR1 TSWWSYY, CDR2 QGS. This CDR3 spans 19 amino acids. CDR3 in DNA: TGTGCTTTTGGGGACAATAAATTTCGCTGTTCCCCGTACACCGATAAACTCATCTTT. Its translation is CAFGDNKFRCSPYTDKLIF.

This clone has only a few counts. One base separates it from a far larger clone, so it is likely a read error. CDR3 in amino acids: CACDTVSRGDESLYTDKLIF. The CDR3 nucleotides read TGTGCCTGTGACACCGTCTCTCGGGGGGACGAATCCCTGTACACCGATAAACTCATCTTT. This rearrangement joins TRDV2 to TRDJ1; tentative D call: TRDD3 (6 bases). In the absence of a J gene in TCRdb, the DNA was matched to germline to assign it here. CDR3 length equals 20 residues. In germline, CDR1 is GEAIGNYY, CDR2 EKD. V lost 0 bases and J 0 bases, leaving 25 bases between the germline ends.

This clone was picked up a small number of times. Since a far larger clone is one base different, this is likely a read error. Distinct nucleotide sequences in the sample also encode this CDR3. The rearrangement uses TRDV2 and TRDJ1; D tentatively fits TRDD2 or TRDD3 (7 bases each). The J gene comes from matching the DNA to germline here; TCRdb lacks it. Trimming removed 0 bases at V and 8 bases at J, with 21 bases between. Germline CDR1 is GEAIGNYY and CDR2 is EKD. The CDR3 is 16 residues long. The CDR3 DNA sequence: TGTGCCTGTGACACCGTCCTTTCCTACACTGGGGCGAAACTCATCTTT. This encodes CACDTVLSYTGAKLIF.

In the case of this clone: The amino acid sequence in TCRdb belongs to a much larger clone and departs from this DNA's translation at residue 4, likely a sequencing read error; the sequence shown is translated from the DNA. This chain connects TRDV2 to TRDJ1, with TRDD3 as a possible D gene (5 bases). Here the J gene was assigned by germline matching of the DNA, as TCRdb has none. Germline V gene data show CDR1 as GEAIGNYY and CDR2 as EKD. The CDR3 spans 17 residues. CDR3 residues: CACGTGGDPRYTDKLIF. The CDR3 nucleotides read TGTGCCTGTGGCACCGGAGGGGACCCAAGGTACACCGATAAACTCATCTTT.

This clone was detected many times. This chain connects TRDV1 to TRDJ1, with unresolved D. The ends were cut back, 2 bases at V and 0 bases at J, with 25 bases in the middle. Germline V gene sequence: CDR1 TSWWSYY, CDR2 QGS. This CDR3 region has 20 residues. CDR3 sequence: CALGELVGRELLQYTDKLIF. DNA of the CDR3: TGTGCTCTTGGGGAATTAGTGGGTCGGGAACTGCTACAATACACCGATAAACTCATCTTT.

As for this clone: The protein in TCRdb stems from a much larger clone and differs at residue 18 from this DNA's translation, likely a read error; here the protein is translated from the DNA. This chain's CDR3 is CACDILTANLLGDRLPDRLIF. The CDR3 DNA is TGTGCCTGTGACATTCTAACTGCCAACCTACTGGGGGATAGACTACCCGATAGACTCATCTTT. The chain has TRDV2 and TRDJ1, with 11 bases identical to TRDD3. The J gene is absent in TCRdb and was assigned here via DNA matching to germline. The CDR3 is made up of 21 amino acids. Germline-derived CDR1 and CDR2 are GEAIGNYY and EKD.

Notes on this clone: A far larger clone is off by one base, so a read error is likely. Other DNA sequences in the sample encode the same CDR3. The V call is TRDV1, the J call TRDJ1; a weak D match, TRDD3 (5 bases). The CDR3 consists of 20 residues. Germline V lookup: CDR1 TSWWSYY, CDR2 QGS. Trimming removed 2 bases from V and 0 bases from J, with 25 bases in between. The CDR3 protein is CALGEVPTGGLRPYTDKLIF. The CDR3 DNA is TGTGCTCTTGGGGAAGTTCCGACCGGGGGTCTACGCCCTTACACCGATAAACTCATCTTT.

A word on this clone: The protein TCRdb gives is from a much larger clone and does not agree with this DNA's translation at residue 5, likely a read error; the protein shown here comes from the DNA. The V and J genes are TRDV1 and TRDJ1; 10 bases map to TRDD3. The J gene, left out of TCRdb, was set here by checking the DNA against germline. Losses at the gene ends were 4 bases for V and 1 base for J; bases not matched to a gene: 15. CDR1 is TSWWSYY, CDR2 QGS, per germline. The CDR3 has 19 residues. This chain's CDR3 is CALGGLYWGIVSATDKLIF. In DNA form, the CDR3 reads TGTGCTCTTGGGGGACTGTACTGGGGGATCGTTTCGGCCACCGATAAACTCATCTTT.

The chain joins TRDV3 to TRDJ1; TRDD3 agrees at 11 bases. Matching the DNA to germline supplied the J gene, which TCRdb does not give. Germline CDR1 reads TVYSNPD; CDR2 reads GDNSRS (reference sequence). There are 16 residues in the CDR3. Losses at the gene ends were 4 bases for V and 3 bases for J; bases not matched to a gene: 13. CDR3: CASSVGDTHSSDKLIF. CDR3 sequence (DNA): TGTGCCTCGAGCGTGGGGGATACGCATTCTTCCGATAAACTCATCTTT.

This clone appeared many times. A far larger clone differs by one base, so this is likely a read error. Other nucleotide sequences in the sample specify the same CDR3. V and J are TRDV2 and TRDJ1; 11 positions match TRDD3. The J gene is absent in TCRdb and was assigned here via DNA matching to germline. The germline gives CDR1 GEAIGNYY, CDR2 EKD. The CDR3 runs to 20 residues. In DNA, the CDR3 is TGCGCCTGTGACCCGCTTTATGTTACTGGGGGATATACTTCATCCGATAAACTCATCTTT. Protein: CACDPLYVTGGYTSSDKLIF.

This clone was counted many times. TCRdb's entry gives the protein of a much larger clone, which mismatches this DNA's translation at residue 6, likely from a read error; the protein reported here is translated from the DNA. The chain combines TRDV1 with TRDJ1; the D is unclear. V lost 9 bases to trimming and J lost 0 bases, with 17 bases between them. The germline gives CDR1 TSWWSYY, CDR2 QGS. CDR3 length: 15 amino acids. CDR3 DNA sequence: TGTGCTCTCGGGCCGCAGGGGTTGTACACCGATAAACTCATCTTT. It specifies CALGPQGLYTDKLIF.

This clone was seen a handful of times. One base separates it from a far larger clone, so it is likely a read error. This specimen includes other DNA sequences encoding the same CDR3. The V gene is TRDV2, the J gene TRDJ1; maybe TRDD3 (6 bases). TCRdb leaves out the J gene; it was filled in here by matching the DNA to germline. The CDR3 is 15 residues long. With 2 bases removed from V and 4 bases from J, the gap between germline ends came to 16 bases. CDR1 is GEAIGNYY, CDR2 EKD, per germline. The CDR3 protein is CACDRLGDFRDKLIF. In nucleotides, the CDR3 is TGTGCCTGTGACAGACTGGGAGATTTTCGCGATAAACTCATCTTT.

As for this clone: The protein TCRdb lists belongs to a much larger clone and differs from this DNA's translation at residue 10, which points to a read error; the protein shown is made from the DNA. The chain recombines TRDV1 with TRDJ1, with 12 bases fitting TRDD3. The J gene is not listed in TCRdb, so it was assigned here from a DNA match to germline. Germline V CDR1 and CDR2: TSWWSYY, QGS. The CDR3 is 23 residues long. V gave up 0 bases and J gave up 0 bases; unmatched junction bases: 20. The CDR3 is CALGELRHSLPYWGILHTDKLIF. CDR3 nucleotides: TGTGCTCTTGGGGAACTGCGGCATTCCCTTCCTTACTGGGGGATACTTCACACCGATAAACTCATCTTT.

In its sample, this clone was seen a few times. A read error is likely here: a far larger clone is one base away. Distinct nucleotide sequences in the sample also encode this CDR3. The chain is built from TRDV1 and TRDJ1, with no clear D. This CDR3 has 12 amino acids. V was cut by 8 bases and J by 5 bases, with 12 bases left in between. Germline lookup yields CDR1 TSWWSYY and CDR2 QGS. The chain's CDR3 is CALFSSRDKLIF. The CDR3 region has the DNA TGTGCTCTTTTCTCCTCCCGGGATAAACTCATCTTT.

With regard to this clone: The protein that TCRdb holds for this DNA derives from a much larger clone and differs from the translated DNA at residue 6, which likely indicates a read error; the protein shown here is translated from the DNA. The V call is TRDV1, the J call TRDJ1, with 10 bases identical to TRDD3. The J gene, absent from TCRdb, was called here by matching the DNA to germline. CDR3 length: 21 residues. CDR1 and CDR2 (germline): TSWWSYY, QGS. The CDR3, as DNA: TGTGCTCTTGGGGAAGTTGGCCTAAATACCCTTACTGGGGGATGTTCCGACAAACTCATCTTT. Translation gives CALGEVGLNTLTGGCSDKLIF.

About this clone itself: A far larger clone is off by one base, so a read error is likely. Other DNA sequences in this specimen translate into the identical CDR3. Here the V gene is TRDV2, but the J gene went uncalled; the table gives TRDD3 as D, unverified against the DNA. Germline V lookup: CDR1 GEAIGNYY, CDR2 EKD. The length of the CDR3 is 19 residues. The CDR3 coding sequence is TGTGCCTGTGACACGCCTTGGAAGGTGGGGGATACGTACACCGATAAGCTCATCTTT. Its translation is CACDTPWKVGDTYTDKLIF.

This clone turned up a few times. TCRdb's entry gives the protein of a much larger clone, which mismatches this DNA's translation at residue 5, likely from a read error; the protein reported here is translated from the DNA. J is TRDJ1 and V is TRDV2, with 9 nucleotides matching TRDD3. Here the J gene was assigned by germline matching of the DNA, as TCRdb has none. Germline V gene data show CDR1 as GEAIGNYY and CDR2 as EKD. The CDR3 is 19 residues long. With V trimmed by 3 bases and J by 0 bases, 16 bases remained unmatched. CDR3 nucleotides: TGTGCCTGTGACTCCTCTCATCCCTTGGGGGATAAGTACACCGATAAACTCATCTTT. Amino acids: CACDSSHPLGDKYTDKLIF.

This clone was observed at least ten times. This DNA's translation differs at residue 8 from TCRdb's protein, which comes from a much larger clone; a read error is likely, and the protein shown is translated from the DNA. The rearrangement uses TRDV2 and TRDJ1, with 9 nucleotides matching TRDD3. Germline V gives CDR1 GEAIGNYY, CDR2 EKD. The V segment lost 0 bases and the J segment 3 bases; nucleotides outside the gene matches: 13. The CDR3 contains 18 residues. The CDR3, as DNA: TGTGCCTGTGACACCGTCGGTGCTGGGGGATCCCTCCCCGATAAACTCATCTTT. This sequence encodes CACDTVGAGGSLPDKLIF.

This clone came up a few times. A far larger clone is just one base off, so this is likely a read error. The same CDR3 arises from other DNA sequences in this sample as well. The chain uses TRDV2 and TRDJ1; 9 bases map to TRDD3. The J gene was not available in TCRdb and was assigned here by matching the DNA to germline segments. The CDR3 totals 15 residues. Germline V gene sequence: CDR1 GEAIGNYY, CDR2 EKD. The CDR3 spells CACDTGGYYTDKLIF. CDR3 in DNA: TGTGCCTGCGACACCGGGGGATACTACACCGATAAACTCATCTTT.

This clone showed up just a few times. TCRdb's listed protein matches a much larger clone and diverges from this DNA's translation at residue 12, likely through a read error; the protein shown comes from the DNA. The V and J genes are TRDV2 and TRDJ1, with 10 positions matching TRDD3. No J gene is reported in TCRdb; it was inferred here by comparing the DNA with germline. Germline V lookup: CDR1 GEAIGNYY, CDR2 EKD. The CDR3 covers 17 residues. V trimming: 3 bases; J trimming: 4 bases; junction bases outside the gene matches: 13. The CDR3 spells CACDPLGDIGYIDKLIF. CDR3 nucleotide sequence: TGTGCCTGTGACCCTCTGGGGGATATCGGGTACATCGATAAACTCATCTTT.